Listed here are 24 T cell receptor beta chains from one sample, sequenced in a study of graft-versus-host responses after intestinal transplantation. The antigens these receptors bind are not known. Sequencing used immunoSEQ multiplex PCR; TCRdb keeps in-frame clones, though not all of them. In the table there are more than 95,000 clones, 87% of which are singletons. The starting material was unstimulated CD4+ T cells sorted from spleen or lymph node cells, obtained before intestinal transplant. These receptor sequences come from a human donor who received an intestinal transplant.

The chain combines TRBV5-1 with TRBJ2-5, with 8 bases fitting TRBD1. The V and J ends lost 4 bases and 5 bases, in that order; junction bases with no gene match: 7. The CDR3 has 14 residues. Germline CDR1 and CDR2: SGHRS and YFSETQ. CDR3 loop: CASSKGQEGETQYF. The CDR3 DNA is TGCGCCAGCAGCAAGGGACAGGAGGGGGAGACCCAGTACTTC.

The DNA for the CDR3 is TGCGCCAGCAGCGGACTTGGGCGGGGGAGCACAGATACGCAGTATTTT. It yields the protein CASSGLGRGSTDTQYF. The chain couples TRBV5-1 to TRBJ2-3; 7 nucleotides agree with TRBD2. The CDR3 has 16 amino acids. Germline lookup yields CDR1 SGHRS and CDR2 YFSETQ. J lost 0 bases, V lost 4 bases, and 8 bases had no gene match.

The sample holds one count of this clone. The CDR3: CASSPRGGLYEQYF. The CDR3 region has the DNA TGTGCCAGCAGTCCCCGGGGGGGGCTATACGAGCAGTACTTC. The V gene is TRBV6-6, the J gene TRBJ2-7, with 8 positions matching TRBD2. This CDR3 has 14 residues. Trimming at V came to 5 bases and at J to 4 bases, leaving 7 bases not matched to a gene. The V gene's germline CDR1 is MNHNY and CDR2 SVGAGI (reference sequence).

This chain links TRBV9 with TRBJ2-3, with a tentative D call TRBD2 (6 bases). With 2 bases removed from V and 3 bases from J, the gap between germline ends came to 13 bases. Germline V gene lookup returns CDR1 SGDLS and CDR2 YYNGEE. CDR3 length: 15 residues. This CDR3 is CASSVRSGPTDTQYF. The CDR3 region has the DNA TGTGCCAGCAGCGTCCGTAGCGGACCAACAGATACGCAGTATTTT.

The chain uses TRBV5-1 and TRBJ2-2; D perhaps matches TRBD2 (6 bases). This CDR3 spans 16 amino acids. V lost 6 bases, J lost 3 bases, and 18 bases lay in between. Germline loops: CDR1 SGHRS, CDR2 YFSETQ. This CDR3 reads CASTPRENRYTGELFF. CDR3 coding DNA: TGCGCCAGCACCCCCCGGGAGAACAGATACACCGGGGAGCTGTTTTTT.

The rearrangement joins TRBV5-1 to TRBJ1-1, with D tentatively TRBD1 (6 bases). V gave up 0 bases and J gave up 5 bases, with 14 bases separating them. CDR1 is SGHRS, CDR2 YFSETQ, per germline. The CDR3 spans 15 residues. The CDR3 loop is CASSLVGGAWTEAFF. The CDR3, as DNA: TGCGCCAGCAGCTTGGTCGGGGGCGCTTGGACTGAAGCTTTCTTT. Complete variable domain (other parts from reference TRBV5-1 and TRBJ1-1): KAGVTQTPRYLIKTRGQQVTLSCSPISGHRSVSWYQQTPGQGLQFLFEYFSETQRNKGNFPGRFSGRQFSNSRSEMNVSTLELGDSALYLCASSLVGGAWTEAFFGQGTRLTVV.

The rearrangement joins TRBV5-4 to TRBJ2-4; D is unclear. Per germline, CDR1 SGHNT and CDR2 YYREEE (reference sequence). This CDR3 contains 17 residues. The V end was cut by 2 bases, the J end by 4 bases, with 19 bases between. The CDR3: CASSLMDPTLGKNIQYF. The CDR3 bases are TGTGCCAGCAGCTTAATGGACCCTACCCTAGGGAAAAACATTCAGTACTTC.

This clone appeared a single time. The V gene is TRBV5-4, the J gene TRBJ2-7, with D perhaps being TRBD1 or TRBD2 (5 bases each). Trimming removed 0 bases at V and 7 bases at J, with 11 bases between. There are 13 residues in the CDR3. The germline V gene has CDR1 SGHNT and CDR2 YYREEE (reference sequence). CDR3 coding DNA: TGTGCCAGCAGCTTGGACCGGGACGGGGAGCAGTACTTC. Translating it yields CASSLDRDGEQYF. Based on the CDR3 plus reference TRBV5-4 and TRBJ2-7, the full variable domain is ETGVTQSPTHLIKTRGQQVTLRCSSQSGHNTVSWYQQALGQGPQFIFQYYREEENGRGNFPPRFSGLQFPNYSSELNVNALELDDSALYLCASSLDRDGEQYFGPGTRLTVT.

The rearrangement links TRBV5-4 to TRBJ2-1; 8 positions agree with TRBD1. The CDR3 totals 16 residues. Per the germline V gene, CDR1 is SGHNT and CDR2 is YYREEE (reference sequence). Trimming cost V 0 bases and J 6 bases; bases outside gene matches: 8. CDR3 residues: CASSLGSGTGFNEQFF. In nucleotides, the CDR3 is TGTGCCAGCAGCTTGGGATCCGGGACAGGCTTCAATGAGCAGTTCTTC. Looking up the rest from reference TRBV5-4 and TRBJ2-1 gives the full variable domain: ETGVTQSPTHLIKTRGQQVTLRCSSQSGHNTVSWYQQALGQGPQFIFQYYREEENGRGNFPPRFSGLQFPNYSSELNVNALELDDSALYLCASSLGSGTGFNEQFFGPGTRLTVL.

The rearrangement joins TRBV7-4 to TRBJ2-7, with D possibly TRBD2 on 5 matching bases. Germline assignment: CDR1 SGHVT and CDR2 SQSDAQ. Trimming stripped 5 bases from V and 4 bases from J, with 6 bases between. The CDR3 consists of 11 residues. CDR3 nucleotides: TGTGCCAGCAGCCGCGGGTACGAGCAGTACTTC. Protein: CASSRGYEQYF.

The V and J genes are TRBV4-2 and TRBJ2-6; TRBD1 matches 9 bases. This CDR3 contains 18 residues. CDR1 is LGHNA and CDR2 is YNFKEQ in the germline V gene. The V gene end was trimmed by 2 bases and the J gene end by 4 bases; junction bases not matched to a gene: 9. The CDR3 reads CASSQSGTGSSGANVLTF. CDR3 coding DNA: TGTGCCAGCAGCCAAAGCGGGACAGGGTCGTCGGGGGCCAACGTCCTGACTTTC.

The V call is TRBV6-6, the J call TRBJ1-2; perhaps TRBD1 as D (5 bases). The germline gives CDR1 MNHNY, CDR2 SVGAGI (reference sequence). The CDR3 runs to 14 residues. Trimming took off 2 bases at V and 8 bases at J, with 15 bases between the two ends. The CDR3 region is CASSYPGGDRGYTF. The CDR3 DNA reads TGTGCCAGCAGTTACCCGGGGGGGGACCGGGGCTACACCTTC.

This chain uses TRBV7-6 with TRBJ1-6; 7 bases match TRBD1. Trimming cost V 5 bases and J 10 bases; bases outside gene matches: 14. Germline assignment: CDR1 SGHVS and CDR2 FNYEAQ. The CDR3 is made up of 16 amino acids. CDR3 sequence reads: CASSQGGNLGGSPLHF. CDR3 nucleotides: TGTGCCAGCAGCCAGGGGGGTAACCTAGGGGGCTCACCCCTCCACTTT.

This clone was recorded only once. The CDR3 nucleotides read TGTGCCCTCGACCTCAGACCAGCCTTGGCAGATACGCAGTATTTT. Its protein product is CALDLRPALADTQYF. The chain joins TRBV9 to TRBJ2-3, with no clear D. The CDR3 contains 15 residues. The V and J ends lost 10 bases and 4 bases respectively, with 22 bases between them. CDR1 is SGDLS, CDR2 YYNGEE, per germline.

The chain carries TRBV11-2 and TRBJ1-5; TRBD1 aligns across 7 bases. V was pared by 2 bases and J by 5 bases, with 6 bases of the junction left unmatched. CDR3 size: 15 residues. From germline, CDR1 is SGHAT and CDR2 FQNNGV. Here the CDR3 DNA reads TGTGCCAGCAGCTTAAACAGCCAGGGGGATCAGCCCCAGCATTTT. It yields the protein CASSLNSQGDQPQHF.

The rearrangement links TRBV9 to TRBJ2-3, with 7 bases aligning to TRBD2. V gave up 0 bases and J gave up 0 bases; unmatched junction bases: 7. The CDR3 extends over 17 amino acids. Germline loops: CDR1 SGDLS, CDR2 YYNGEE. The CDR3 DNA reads TGTGCCAGCAGCGTAGGGGGGGGAACTCCGAGCACAGATACGCAGTATTTT. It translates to CASSVGGGTPSTDTQYF.

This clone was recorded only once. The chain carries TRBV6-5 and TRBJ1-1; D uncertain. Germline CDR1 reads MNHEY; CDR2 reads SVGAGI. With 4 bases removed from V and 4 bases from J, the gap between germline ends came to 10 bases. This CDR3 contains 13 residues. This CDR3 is CASSFRSGTEAFF. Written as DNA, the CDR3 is TGTGCCAGCAGTTTTCGTAGCGGCACTGAAGCTTTCTTT.

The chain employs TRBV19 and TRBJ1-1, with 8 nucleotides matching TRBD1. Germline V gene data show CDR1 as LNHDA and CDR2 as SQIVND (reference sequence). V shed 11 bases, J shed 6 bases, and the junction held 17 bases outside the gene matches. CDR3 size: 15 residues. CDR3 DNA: TGTGCCTCCAAGCCTCAGGGGGCTGAAGGCCCTGAAGCTTTCTTT. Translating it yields CASKPQGAEGPEAFF. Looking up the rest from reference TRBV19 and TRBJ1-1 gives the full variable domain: DGGITQSPKYLFRKEGQNVTLSCEQNLNHDAMYWYRQDPGQGLRLIYYSQIVNDFQKGDIAEGYSVSREKKESFPLTVTSAQKNPTAFYLCASKPQGAEGPEAFFGQGTRLTVV.

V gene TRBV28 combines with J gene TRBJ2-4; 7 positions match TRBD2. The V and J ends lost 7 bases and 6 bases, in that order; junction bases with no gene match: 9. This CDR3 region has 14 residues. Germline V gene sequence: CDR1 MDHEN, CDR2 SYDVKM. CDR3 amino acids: CASTSGGGRNIQYF. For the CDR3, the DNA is TGTGCCAGCACCTCGGGAGGTGGCCGAAACATTCAGTACTTC.

The CDR3 here is CASSPTSGRRGLSSYNEQFF. CDR3 DNA sequence: TGTGCCAGCAGCCCGACTAGCGGGAGACGGGGATTGAGCTCCTACAATGAGCAGTTCTTC. The V gene is TRBV28, the J gene TRBJ2-1; 12 bases fit TRBD2. CDR1 MDHEN and CDR2 SYDVKM come from the germline V gene. CDR3 length: 20 residues. V shed 6 bases and J 0 bases; nucleotides not matched to a gene: 15.

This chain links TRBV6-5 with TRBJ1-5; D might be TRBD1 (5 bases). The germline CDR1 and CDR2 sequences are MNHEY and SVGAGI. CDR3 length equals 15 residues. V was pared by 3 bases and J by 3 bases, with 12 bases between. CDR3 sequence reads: CASSYTQGANQPQHF. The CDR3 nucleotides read TGTGCCAGCAGTTATACCCAGGGCGCCAATCAGCCCCAGCATTTT.

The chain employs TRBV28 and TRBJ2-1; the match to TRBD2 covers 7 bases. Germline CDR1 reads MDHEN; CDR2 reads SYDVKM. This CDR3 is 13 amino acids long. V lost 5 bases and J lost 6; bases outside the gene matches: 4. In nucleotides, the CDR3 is TGTGCCAGCAGTCCCGGCGGGGGCAATGAGCAGTTCTTC. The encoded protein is CASSPGGGNEQFF.

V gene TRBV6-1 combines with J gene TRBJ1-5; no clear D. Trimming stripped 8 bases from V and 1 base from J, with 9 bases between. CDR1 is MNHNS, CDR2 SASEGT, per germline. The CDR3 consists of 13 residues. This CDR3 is CASESHSNQPQHF. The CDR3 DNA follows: TGTGCCAGCGAGTCCCACAGCAATCAGCCCCAGCATTTT.

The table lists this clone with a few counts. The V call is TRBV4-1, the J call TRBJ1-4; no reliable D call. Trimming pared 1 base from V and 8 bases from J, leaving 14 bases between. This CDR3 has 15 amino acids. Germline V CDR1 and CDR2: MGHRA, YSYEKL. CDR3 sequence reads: CASSQGPVKVEKLFF. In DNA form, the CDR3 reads TGCGCCAGCAGCCAAGGGCCAGTTAAGGTGGAAAAACTGTTTTTT.